The clone carrying this T cell receptor beta chain was seen a handful of times. The target antigen is unknown. MiXCR was run by TCRdb on the RT-PCR reads, yielding one entry per CDR3 protein. The sample lists around 580,000 distinct CDR3 sequences, 14% occurring once. This sample is part of a study of response to subunit inactivated influenza vaccine. Study conclusions and caveats: Researchers suggested that each seasonal influenza vaccination recruits few new T cells.

V shed 6 bases and J shed 7 bases, with 7 bases lying between them. The CDR3 has 11 residues. Per the germline V gene, CDR1 is SNHLY and CDR2 is FYNNEI. The chain recombines TRBV2 with TRBJ2-1; D is unresolved. This clonotype was obtained from a man aged 45-60 years who received an inactivated influenza vaccine. This sample comprised PBMCs from blood, obtained 11 to 12 days after vaccination. The CDR3 loop reads CASSAINEQFF. The CDR3 region has the DNA TGTGCCAGCAGCGCCATTAATGAGCAGTTCTTC.